The 7 T cell receptor beta chains given below trace back to one sample, sequenced in a study of blood T cell repertoires in COVID-19. The protocol was immunoSEQ multiplex PCR, while the TCRdb copy is restricted to in-frame clones and leaves out a portion. The table includes about 330,000 clones, roughly 90% detected once. Sequences were obtained from peripheral blood. All receptors derive from a man aged 18-30 years who had recovered from COVID-19.

The V gene is TRBV5-4, the J gene TRBJ1-2; the match to TRBD1 covers 7 bases. The CDR3 is 15 amino acids. Per germline, CDR1 SGHNT and CDR2 YYREEE (reference sequence). After removal of 4 bases from V and 4 bases from J, the junction contained 10 bases not matched to a gene. The chain's CDR3 is CASSARDRAGYGYTF. The CDR3 DNA sequence: TGTGCCAGCAGCGCCCGAGACAGGGCGGGCTATGGCTACACCTTC. Full variable domain (missing parts from reference TRBV5-4 and TRBJ1-2): ETGVTQSPTHLIKTRGQQVTLRCSSQSGHNTVSWYQQALGQGPQFIFQYYREEENGRGNFPPRFSGLQFPNYSSELNVNALELDDSALYLCASSARDRAGYGYTFGSGTRLTVV.

V is TRBV4-1 and J is TRBJ1-3; D remains unclear. The V gene's germline CDR1 is MGHRA and CDR2 YSYEKL. Trimming shortened V by 0 bases and J by 0 bases, and 12 bases separated the two germline ends. The CDR3 length is 17 residues. The CDR3 region is CASSQDRQVGSGNTIYF. The CDR3 DNA reads as TGCGCCAGCAGCCAAGATCGCCAGGTGGGCTCTGGAAACACCATATATTTT.

This clone is a singleton in its sample. This chain connects TRBV14 to TRBJ2-5; tentatively, D is TRBD1 (6 bases). Trimming took off 2 bases at V and 0 bases at J, with 13 bases between the two ends. The CDR3 loop spans 16 amino acids. Looked up from germline, CDR1 is SGHDN and CDR2 is FVKESK. CDR3 DNA: TGTGCCAGCAGCCAAACTTCAGGGGCGTACCAAGAGACCCAGTACTTC. Translation: CASSQTSGAYQETQYF.

This clone was counted a single time. The J gene is TRBJ1-1, the V gene TRBV12-3 or TRBV12-4, with 7 bases lining up with TRBD1. The V segment lost 6 bases and the J segment 1 base; nucleotides outside the gene matches: 2. This CDR3 contains 13 residues. CDR3 in amino acids: CASSRQGNTEAFF. CDR3 bases: TGTGCCAGCAGCCGACAGGGGAACACTGAAGCTTTCTTT.

This clone was counted once. The V and J genes are TRBV2 and TRBJ1-1, with D possibly being TRBD1 (5 bases). Trimming took 2 bases from V and 0 from J, leaving 13 bases between them. This CDR3 region has 16 residues. Germline-derived CDR1 and CDR2 are SNHLY and FYNNEI. CDR3 sequence: CASSERQGWVNTEAFF. CDR3 DNA: TGTGCCAGCAGTGAACGGCAGGGTTGGGTGAACACTGAAGCTTTCTTT. The full variable domain, rest sourced from reference TRBV2 and TRBJ1-1, is EPEVTQTPSHQVTQMGQEVILRCVPISNHLYFYWYRQILGQKVEFLVSFYNNEISEKSEIFDDQFSVERPDGSNFTLKIRSTKLEDSAMYFCASSERQGWVNTEAFFGQGTRLTVV.

The chain combines TRBV5-6 with TRBJ1-1; D is possibly TRBD1 (5 bases). V was trimmed by 0 bases and J by 1 base, leaving 16 bases between them. This CDR3 contains 17 residues. Germline CDR1 SGHDT, CDR2 YYEEEE. The CDR3 spells CASSLVRGSRENTEAFF. CDR3 in DNA: TGTGCCAGCAGCTTGGTGCGGGGGAGCAGGGAGAACACTGAAGCTTTCTTT.

This chain uses TRBV12-3 or TRBV12-4 with TRBJ2-1, with D possibly matching TRBD2 (6 bases). Trimming shortened V by 6 bases and J by 8 bases, and 11 bases separated the two germline ends. This CDR3 is 12 amino acids long. The DNA for the CDR3 is TGTGCCAGCAGCCCAAGCGGGCATGAGCAGTTCTTC. Encoded protein: CASSPSGHEQFF.